The 30 T cell receptor beta chains reported below all come from one sample, sequenced in a study of regulatory T cells in long-lasting Graves disease (dated by TCRdb to the early 2020s). Libraries were prepared through multiplex PCR. Sequenced on an Illumina HiSeq 4000. CDR3 regions were amplified by Arm-PCR with iRepertoire HTBI primers to construct TCR beta libraries. TCRdb itself trimmed the public reads at Q25 with fastp, ran MiXCR and retained productive beta chains. Identical CDR3 protein sequences are pooled into one entry, listed with their most common genes and DNA. This sample is represented by under 300,000 distinct CDR3 sequences; approximately 20% of them were singletons. The ten most abundant clones make up over 20% of the sample. The time point label, as the study defines it: newly diagnosed GD, antithyroid drugs for less than 3 months. For both TCR sequencing and RNA sequencing, RNA was extracted from PBMCs in TRIzol.

The sample here was peripheral blood mononuclear cells (PBMCs), taken at new diagnosis, from a patient treated with antithyroid drugs. These receptors were obtained from a female donor with Graves disease.

The V gene is TRBV5-1, the J gene TRBJ2-3; TRBD2 might be the D (6 bases). Trimming removed 4 bases at V and 6 bases at J, with 12 bases between. Germline CDR1 SGHRS, CDR2 YFSETQ. This CDR3 comprises 13 residues. This CDR3 is CASSHPGADTQYF. Written as DNA, the CDR3 is TGCGCCAGCAGCCACCCGGGAGCGGATACGCAGTATTTT.

In its sample, this clonotype was seen many times. The chain joins TRBV20-1 to TRBJ2-7, with 9 bases aligning to TRBD2. Germline values: CDR1 DFQATT, CDR2 SNEGSKA (reference sequence). V dropped 0 bases and J dropped 3; count of bases not matched to a gene: 9. This CDR3 is built from 16 residues. CDR3 in DNA: TGCAGTGCTAGAGATAGGGATAGCGGGAGTTTCTACGAGCAGTACTTC. It translates to CSARDRDSGSFYEQYF.

This clonotype was counted ten times or more. V is TRBV28 and J is TRBJ2-3; 9 nucleotides align to TRBD1. The germline CDR1 and CDR2 sequences are MDHEN and SYDVKM. This CDR3 region has 16 residues. After removal of 3 bases from V and 1 base from J, the junction contained 5 bases not matched to a gene. The CDR3 loop reads CASSFGDRVGTDTQYF. CDR3 bases: TGTGCCAGCAGTTTTGGGGACAGGGTGGGCACAGATACGCAGTATTTT.

This clonotype was seen at least ten times. The chain has TRBV6-1 and TRBJ1-3; 8 positions agree with TRBD1. Trimming at V came to 6 bases and at J to 0 bases, leaving 1 base not matched to a gene. Germline assignment: CDR1 MNHNS and CDR2 SASEGT. CDR3 length: 14 residues. The CDR3 DNA reads as TGTGCCAGCAGGGACAGGGACTCTGGAAACACCATATATTTT. This translates into CASRDRDSGNTIYF.

The chain joins TRBV5-1 to TRBJ2-2; D not resolved. CDR1 and CDR2 (germline): SGHRS, YFSETQ. V gave up 9 bases and J gave up 1 base, with 10 bases separating them. CDR3 length: 13 amino acids. The CDR3 coding sequence is TGCGCCACCATGGACGGGAACACCGGGGAGCTGTTTTTT. It specifies CATMDGNTGELFF. Full variable domain (outside the CDR3, taken from reference TRBV5-1 and TRBJ2-2): KAGVTQTPRYLIKTRGQQVTLSCSPISGHRSVSWYQQTPGQGLQFLFEYFSETQRNKGNFPGRFSGRQFSNSRSEMNVSTLELGDSALYLCATMDGNTGELFFGEGSRLTVL.

V gene TRBV11-2 combines with J gene TRBJ2-7; tentative D call: TRBD2 (6 bases). The germline gives CDR1 SGHAT, CDR2 FQNNGV. This CDR3 has 15 residues. V was cut by 6 bases and J by 2 bases, with 17 bases left in between. The chain's CDR3 is CASSPNPAGTYEQYF. The CDR3 DNA reads as TGTGCCAGCAGTCCTAACCCGGCGGGGACCTACGAGCAGTACTTC.

This clonotype was seen repeatedly, ten times or more. The chain combines TRBV11-2 with TRBJ2-1; 12 bases map to TRBD2. The V and J ends lost 5 bases and 7 bases, in that order; junction bases with no gene match: 6. The CDR3 length is 15 residues. Germline V gene sequence: CDR1 SGHAT, CDR2 FQNNGV. The CDR3 region is CASSPGLAGRNEQFF. CDR3 coding DNA: TGTGCCAGCAGCCCCGGACTAGCGGGGCGGAATGAGCAGTTCTTC.

This clonotype was counted ten times or more. This CDR3 reads CASSQPGQTNSPLHF. The CDR3, as DNA: TGCGCCAGCAGCCAACCGGGACAGACCAATTCACCCCTCCACTTT. The V gene is TRBV4-1, the J gene TRBJ1-6, with 7 bases that match TRBD1. Germline loops: CDR1 MGHRA, CDR2 YSYEKL. The CDR3 covers 15 residues. The V and J ends lost 2 bases and 7 bases, in that order; junction bases with no gene match: 5.

This clonotype was observed at least ten times. The rearrangement links TRBV27 to TRBJ1-1, with 11 bases that match TRBD1. Losses at the gene ends were 10 bases for V and 3 bases for J; bases not matched to a gene: 1. The CDR3 consists of 12 residues. Per the germline V gene, CDR1 is MNHEY and CDR2 is SMNVEV (reference sequence). The CDR3 here is CATGQGDTEAFF. As DNA, the CDR3 is TGTGCCACGGGACAGGGGGACACTGAAGCTTTCTTT.

The genes are TRBV10-2 and TRBJ2-1; tentatively, D is TRBD2 (5 bases). The germline V and J ends were trimmed by 3 bases and 10 bases, with 10 bases remaining between them. The CDR3 loop spans 12 amino acids. Germline loops: CDR1 WSHSY, CDR2 SAAADI. Here the CDR3 reads CASSESGVEQFF. CDR3 nucleotide sequence: TGCGCCAGCAGTGAATCCGGGGTAGAGCAGTTCTTC.

The chain couples TRBV7-8 to TRBJ1-2; 7 nucleotides agree with TRBD1. The CDR3 length is 15 residues. J gave up 1 base and V 3 bases, and 5 bases lay outside the gene matches. The germline V gene encodes CDR1 SGHVS and CDR2 FQNEAQ. CDR3 amino acids: CASSFGTADNYGYTF. CDR3 coding DNA: TGTGCCAGCAGCTTCGGGACAGCCGATAACTATGGCTACACCTTC.

This chain uses TRBV5-8 with TRBJ1-4, with 9 bases lining up with TRBD1. The CDR3 is 15 amino acids. With V trimmed by 0 bases and J by 8 bases, 5 bases remained unmatched. Germline loops: CDR1 SGHTS, CDR2 YDEGEE. The CDR3 spells CASSLAGTGHEKLFF. The CDR3 DNA reads as TGTGCCAGCAGCTTGGCCGGGACAGGGCACGAAAAACTGTTTTTT.

This clonotype was detected only a few times. V is TRBV5-6 and J is TRBJ1-2; tentative D call: TRBD1 (5 bases). Trimming took off 6 bases at V and 4 bases at J, with 19 bases between the two ends. Germline V gives CDR1 SGHDT, CDR2 YYEEEE. The CDR3 consists of 15 residues. The CDR3 bases are TGTGCCAGCACGGGACTCCTTTTACCGTTCTATGGCTACACCTTC. Translated: CASTGLLLPFYGYTF.

On this clonotype: This is likely an artifact of a read error, given a far larger clone one base away. The DNA is omitted, as the CDR3 cannot be located on it reliably, and the CDR3 follows TCRdb's listing. The rearrangement links TRBV11-2 to TRBJ2-3; the table's D gene call, TRBD2, was not cross checked with the DNA. Per germline, CDR1 SGHAT and CDR2 FQNNGV. Ends included, the CDR3 has 16 residues. CDR3 protein: CASSLEVGVGTDTQDF.

The chain uses TRBV28 and TRBJ2-5; D ambiguous. Per the germline V gene, CDR1 is MDHEN and CDR2 is SYDVKM. This CDR3 region has 13 residues. V shed 4 bases and J shed 5 bases, with 11 bases lying between them. In DNA form, the CDR3 reads TGTGCCAGCAGTTCGGGCCATCGGGAGACCCAGTACTTC. Translating it yields CASSSGHRETQYF.

This clonotype was counted many times. V usage is TRBV4-2 and J usage is TRBJ1-2; D is perhaps TRBD1 (5 bases). The CDR3 runs to 17 residues. Per germline, CDR1 LGHNA and CDR2 YNFKEQ. Trimming removed 5 bases from V and 7 bases from J, with 26 bases in between. CDR3 DNA sequence: TGTGCCAGCAGCGGACCAGGCGGGGACCCCGTAACTGCTGGCTACACCTTC. This translates into CASSGPGGDPVTAGYTF.

The chain recombines TRBV5-1 with TRBJ2-2; 8 nucleotides align to TRBD2. In germline, CDR1 is SGHRS, CDR2 YFSETQ. V was clipped by 2 bases and J by 6 bases; unmatched bases: 18. The CDR3 loop spans 19 amino acids. CDR3 loop: CASSFNPLLAELKAGELFF. The CDR3 DNA reads as TGCGCCAGCAGCTTTAACCCACTACTAGCGGAGCTGAAAGCCGGGGAGCTGTTTTTT.

This clonotype came up many times. The chain employs TRBV29-1 and TRBJ1-1; D is uncertain. V was clipped by 4 bases and J by 8 bases, with 14 bases between them. The CDR3 sequence is 12 residues long. In germline, CDR1 is SQVTM, CDR2 ANQGSEA. CDR3 residues: CSVGTTSSEAFF. The CDR3 DNA sequence: TGCAGCGTTGGTACCACCTCTTCGGAAGCTTTCTTT.

Many counts were recorded for this clonotype. The chain couples TRBV28 to TRBJ2-1; 9 positions match TRBD1. Per germline, CDR1 MDHEN and CDR2 SYDVKM. V gave up 5 bases and J gave up 0 bases; unmatched junction bases: 2. The CDR3 has 15 amino acids. The CDR3 loop is CASSTGGVSYNEQFF. The CDR3 nucleotides are TGTGCCAGCAGTACAGGGGGCGTCTCCTACAATGAGCAGTTCTTC. Full variable domain (outside the CDR3, taken from reference TRBV28 and TRBJ2-1): DVKVTQSSRYLVKRTGEKVFLECVQDMDHENMFWYRQDPGLGLRLIYFSYDVKMKEKGDIPEGYSVSREKKERFSLILESASTNQTSMYLCASSTGGVSYNEQFFGPGTRLTVL.

This clonotype was found many times. The J gene is TRBJ2-7, the V gene TRBV12-3 or TRBV12-4; D might be TRBD2 (6 bases). Trimming removed 3 bases from V and 3 bases from J, with 15 bases in between. The CDR3 covers 15 residues. The CDR3 sequence: CASSFSAGTSYEQYF. The DNA of the CDR3 is TGTGCCAGCAGTTTTTCCGCGGGAACGAGCTACGAGCAGTACTTC.

The chain uses TRBV25-1 and TRBJ2-3; D gene unclear. This CDR3 region has 13 residues. Germline V gene data show CDR1 as MGHDK and CDR2 as SYGVNS. V lost 2 bases to trimming and J lost 4 bases, with 7 bases between them. CDR3 sequence reads: CASSELAADTQYF. In DNA form, the CDR3 reads TGTGCCAGCAGTGAACTGGCAGCAGATACGCAGTATTTT. Complete variable domain (other parts from reference TRBV25-1 and TRBJ2-3): EADIYQTPRYLVIGTGKKITLECSQTMGHDKMYWYQQDPGMELHLIHYSYGVNSTEKGDLSSESTVSRIRTEHFPLTLESARPSHTSQYLCASSELAADTQYFGPGTRLTVL.

The chain employs TRBV4-1 and TRBJ1-1; D not certain. The CDR3 is 16 residues long. Germline CDR1 reads MGHRA; CDR2 reads YSYEKL. V was pared by 1 base and J by 2 bases, with 14 bases between. The chain's CDR3 is CASSQVAATLNTEAFF. Here the CDR3 DNA reads TGCGCCAGCAGCCAAGTTGCCGCGACACTTAACACTGAAGCTTTCTTT.

This clonotype has ten or more counts. V and J are TRBV9 and TRBJ1-5; 7 bases line up with TRBD1. The CDR3 runs 15 residues. V trimming: 3 bases; J trimming: 4 bases; junction bases outside the gene matches: 7. Germline V lookup: CDR1 SGDLS, CDR2 YYNGEE. CDR3: CASSAQGFGNQPQHF. As DNA, the CDR3 is TGTGCCAGCAGCGCACAGGGGTTCGGGAATCAGCCCCAGCATTTT.

The V gene is TRBV14, the J gene TRBJ2-5; unclear D gene. Germline V gene lookup returns CDR1 SGHDN and CDR2 FVKESK. V gave up 3 bases and J gave up 1 base, with 6 bases separating them. This CDR3 spans 13 amino acids. CDR3 sequence reads: CASSHQIQETQYF. The CDR3 coding sequence is TGTGCCAGCAGCCACCAGATCCAAGAGACCCAGTACTTC.

This chain links TRBV30 with TRBJ1-2; no clear D. This CDR3 is 14 amino acids long. Looked up from germline, CDR1 is GTSNPN and CDR2 is SVGIG (reference sequence). The germline V and J ends were trimmed by 5 bases and 8 bases, with 21 bases remaining between them. CDR3 sequence reads: CAWFGGDREEGYTF. The CDR3 DNA sequence: TGTGCCTGGTTTGGTGGTGACCGCGAGGAAGGCTACACCTTC.

This clonotype was seen at least ten times. The rearrangement uses TRBV30 and TRBJ1-2; D remains unclear. The V end lost 0 bases, the J end lost 3 bases, and 8 bases lay between the germline ends. The germline gives CDR1 GTSNPN, CDR2 SVGIG (reference sequence). The CDR3 has 13 amino acids. CDR3 coding DNA: TGTGCCTGGAGTGTACAGACGTACTATGGCTACACCTTC. This translates into CAWSVQTYYGYTF.

This clonotype was detected many times. The rearrangement uses TRBV4-2 and TRBJ2-3; TRBD2 matches 10 bases. The CDR3 totals 16 residues. With V trimmed by 3 bases and J by 1 base, 4 bases remained unmatched. The germline V gene encodes CDR1 LGHNA and CDR2 YNFKEQ. CDR3 sequence (DNA): TGTGCCAGCAGCCACGTAGCGGGAGGAGGCACAGATACGCAGTATTTT. This sequence encodes CASSHVAGGGTDTQYF.

This clonotype was seen at least ten times. This CDR3 reads CASSSRVDSYNSPLHF. CDR3 in DNA: TGTGCCAGCTCATCCCGGGTCGACTCCTATAATTCACCCCTCCACTTT. The chain recombines TRBV18 with TRBJ1-6; D ambiguous. This CDR3 is built from 16 residues. Per germline, CDR1 KGHSH and CDR2 LQKENI. Trimming removed 5 bases at V and 0 bases at J, with 11 bases between. Full variable domain (missing parts from reference TRBV18 and TRBJ1-6): NAGVMQNPRHLVRRRGQEARLRCSPMKGHSHVYWYRQLPEEGLKFMVYLQKENIIDESGMPKERFSAEFPKEGPSILRIQQVVRGDSAAYFCASSSRVDSYNSPLHFGNGTRLTVT.

This clonotype has a handful of counts. The chain has TRBV30 and TRBJ2-2; 7 bases align to TRBD2. Trimming took 3 bases from V and 5 from J; bases not matched to a gene: 9. The V gene's germline CDR1 is GTSNPN and CDR2 SVGIG (reference sequence). This CDR3 has 15 amino acids. The CDR3: CAWSKRGGRTGELFF. DNA for the CDR3: TGTGCCTGGAGCAAAAGGGGCGGGAGAACCGGGGAGCTGTTTTTT.

As concerns this clonotype: Being one base from a much bigger clone, this may be a read error. The chain joins TRBV28 to TRBJ1-2; D uncertain. This CDR3 has 12 residues. Trimming removed 3 bases at V and 5 bases at J, with 7 bases between. Germline loops: CDR1 MDHEN, CDR2 SYDVKM. The CDR3 DNA reads as TGTGCCAGCAGTTTGGCCGTTTATGGCTACACCTTC. Amino acid sequence: CASSLAVYGYTF.